This T cell receptor beta chain originates from a study of CD8 T cells in Susac syndrome (dated by TCRdb to about 2019). Turning to the overall study: The study used repertoire sequencing to test whether antigen drove CD8+ T cell activation and differentiation in Susac syndrome. The clonality of the CD8+ T cell repertoire was compared across approximately 12 healthy donors, roughly 14 Susac syndrome patients and under 18 multiple sclerosis patients. Overall study outcomes, separate from this receptor: The TCR sequencing and HLA analysis was acknowledged to have included a relatively small number of individuals.

High-throughput TCR beta sequencing profiled peripheral blood CD8+ and CD4+ T cells from healthy donors, Susac syndrome patients and multiple sclerosis patients. The multiple sclerosis controls were treatment-naive patients who had stable or active relapsing-remitting disease and met the revised McDonald criteria. Bulk CD8+ and CD4+ T cells were purified by magnetic negative isolation, whereas CD8+ TEMRA cells were enriched by FACS. Blood was drawn into EDTA tubes, processed within 24 hours, and PBMCs were isolated by density gradient centrifugation. PBMCs intended for TCR sequencing were cryopreserved in liquid nitrogen and thawed later in a water bath at 37 degrees C. The sorted or isolated CD4+, CD8+ and CD8+ TEMRA cells reached a purity of at least 90%. RNA was extracted using the RNeasy kit, and roughly 0.5 to 1 microgram was reverse transcribed with random hexamers. The immunoSEQ multiplex PCR assay, covering 54 Vbeta and 13 Jbeta segments, was used to amplify TCR beta CDR3 regions. PCR amplification bias was corrected by using a synthetic template baseline for primer optimization and computational correction. As for the original processing: Reads were annotated to V, D and J genes per IMGT and analyzed with immunoSEQ Analyzer, keeping only productive sequences. To calculate clonality, Shannon entropy was normalized by log2 of the number of productive unique sequences and then subtracted from one. For each patient and control, public and private clones were evaluated within the 100 most prevalent clones. A clone was defined as Susac-specific if it was absent from the healthy and MS cohorts, from some 1,100 published viral clones and from other ImmuneACCESS disease sequences. TCRdb handled the public reads itself, with Q25 trimming in fastp and clone calling in MiXCR, and kept productive beta chains. Rows merge per CDR3 protein into single entries with the most common DNA and genes. TCRdb, rather than the study authors, made the V and J calls. The sample has roughly 150,000 distinct CDR3 sequences on record, nearly 97% of them singletons. The top ten clones comprise 0.15% of the sample.

CDR1 MNHNY and CDR2 SVGAGI are derived from the germline V gene (reference sequence). The cysteine opens and the phenylalanine closes a CDR3 of 16 amino acids. The CDR3 DNA has 48 bases and is translated from base 1. V is cut back by 2 bases and J by 6 bases, with 4 bases in the junction unmatched. A word on this clonotype: Its antigen is still unknown. No much larger clone is present one base from it, and per-base qualities are unavailable.

This clonotype originated in a human donor with multiple sclerosis. Sequencing input: CD8+ T cells from PBMCs. The rearrangement joined TRBV6-6 to TRBJ1-6, and 10 bases in between align with TRBD1. The DNA sequence follows: TGTGCCAGCAGTTACCATGACAGGGGGCCTAATTCACCCCTCCACTTT. Its translation is CASSYHDRGPNSPLHF.